What follows are 9 T cell receptor beta chains derived from one specimen sequenced in a study of blood T cell repertoires in COVID-19. Only in-frame clones appear in the TCRdb table, and some are missing; sequencing was by immunoSEQ multiplex PCR. The sample contains under 250,000 clones, approximately 83% of which appear only once. Sequenced input: peripheral blood. These receptors all stem from a man older than 75 with acute or convalescent COVID-19.

The chain employs TRBV2 and TRBJ1-1, with D perhaps matching TRBD1 (5 bases). Germline CDR1 SNHLY, CDR2 FYNNEI. The V and J ends lost 6 bases and 7 bases respectively, with 24 bases between them. The CDR3 covers 16 residues. CDR3 nucleotides: TGTGCCAGCAGCCTCAGTCGTGGGGCCCTAGACGGTGAAGCTTTCTTT. This sequence encodes CASSLSRGALDGEAFF.

The chain uses TRBV6-5 and TRBJ2-1; TRBD2 might be the D (6 bases). V gave up 6 bases and J gave up 4 bases, with 16 bases separating them. CDR1 and CDR2 from the germline V gene are MNHEY and SVGAGI. The CDR3 has 15 residues. CDR3 nucleotides: TGTGCCAGCAGGGGAACGGGAGCGCCTTACAATGAGCAGTTCTTC. Protein sequence: CASRGTGAPYNEQFF.

The chain couples TRBV2 to TRBJ2-3, with 9 bases fitting TRBD1. This CDR3 comprises 16 residues. The germline CDR1 and CDR2 sequences are SNHLY and FYNNEI. V shed 3 bases, J shed 2 bases, and the junction held 6 bases outside the gene matches. The DNA of the CDR3 is TGTGCCAGCAGTGACCCGGGACAGGGATCCACAGATACGCAGTATTTT. As protein: CASSDPGQGSTDTQYF.

The chain recombines TRBV9 with TRBJ2-1; tentatively, D is TRBD1 (6 bases). Trimming cost V 4 bases and J 4 bases, with 18 bases left between them. The germline CDR1 and CDR2 sequences are SGDLS and YYNGEE. This CDR3 comprises 16 residues. CDR3 sequence (DNA): TGTGCCAGCAGCTACCTTTGGACAGTTTCATACAATGAGCAGTTCTTC. Translated, it gives CASSYLWTVSYNEQFF.

V usage is TRBV24-1 and J usage is TRBJ1-1, with 7 bases fitting TRBD1. Germline CDR1 KGHDR, CDR2 SFDVKD. CDR3 length equals 12 residues. The J segment lost 11 bases and the V segment lost 3 bases, leaving 5 bases of the junction unmatched. The CDR3 is CATSDLTGRAFF. For the CDR3, the DNA is TGTGCCACCAGTGATCTGACAGGGAGGGCTTTCTTT.

The chain employs TRBV28 and TRBJ1-1; a possible D gene is TRBD1 (6 bases). Germline lookup yields CDR1 MDHEN and CDR2 SYDVKM. V lost 5 bases, J lost 5 bases, and 21 bases lay in between. This CDR3 contains 16 residues. DNA for the CDR3: TGTGCCAGCAGTCGATTAAGGGGGGGGCCGGAGACTGAAGCTTTCTTT. This codes for CASSRLRGGPETEAFF.

This sequence joins TRBV24-1 and TRBJ2-7; 10 nucleotides agree with TRBD1. The germline CDR1 and CDR2 sequences are KGHDR and SFDVKD. The CDR3 has 13 residues. V trimming: 8 bases; J trimming: 5 bases; junction bases outside the gene matches: 5. As DNA, the CDR3 is TGTGCCACCAAGGGGACAGGGGACAACGAGCAGTACTTC. Protein sequence: CATKGTGDNEQYF.

V and J are TRBV10-2 and TRBJ1-6; 7 nucleotides line up with TRBD1. Germline V gives CDR1 WSHSY, CDR2 SAAADI. V gave up 0 bases and J gave up 5 bases; unmatched junction bases: 4. CDR3 length: 16 residues. CDR3 nucleotide sequence: TGCGCCAGCAGTGAGTCGGGGACAGAGAATAATTCACCCCTCCACTTT. Translated, it gives CASSESGTENNSPLHF.

The chain joins TRBV18 to TRBJ1-2; the D is unclear. The CDR3 has 15 residues. Trimming left V 0 bases short and J 4 bases short, with 12 bases between. Germline V gene sequence: CDR1 KGHSH, CDR2 LQKENI. The CDR3 here is CASSPPSLGPYGYTF. The CDR3 nucleotides are TGTGCCAGCTCACCACCCAGTCTGGGCCCCTATGGCTACACCTTC.